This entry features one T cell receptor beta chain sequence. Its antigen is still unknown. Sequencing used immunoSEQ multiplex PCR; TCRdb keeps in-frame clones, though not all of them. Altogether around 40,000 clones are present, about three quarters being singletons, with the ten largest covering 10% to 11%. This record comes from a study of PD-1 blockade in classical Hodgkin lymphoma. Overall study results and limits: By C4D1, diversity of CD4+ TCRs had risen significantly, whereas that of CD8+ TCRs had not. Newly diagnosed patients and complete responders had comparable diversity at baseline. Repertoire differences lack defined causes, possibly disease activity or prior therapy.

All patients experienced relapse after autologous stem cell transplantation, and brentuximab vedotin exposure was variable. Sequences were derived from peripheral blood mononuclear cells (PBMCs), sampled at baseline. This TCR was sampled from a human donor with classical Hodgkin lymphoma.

The chain's CDR3 is CASSPDMFTEAFF. In DNA, the CDR3 is TGCGCCAGCAGCCCGGACATGTTCACTGAAGCTTTCTTT. This chain links TRBV5-1 with TRBJ1-1; a possible D gene is TRBD1 (5 bases). There are 13 residues in the CDR3. Trimming left V 4 bases short and J 4 bases short, with 11 bases between. CDR1 is SGHRS and CDR2 is YFSETQ in the germline V gene.